Each of the 27 T cell receptor beta chains below was sequenced from the same sample in a study of blood T cells in healthy people across ages. Sample-barcoded 5' priming and a J-beta primer mix drove a second PCR of 7 to 11 cycles. TCRdb re-derived calls from the 5' RACE reads in MiXCR, one entry per CDR3 protein. The sample contains about 1.1 million distinct CDR3 sequences, around two fifths of which appear only once. Sequenced input: blood. Source of these receptors: a man aged 18 to 30 in good health.

This clonotype was counted a few times. The chain uses TRBV29-1 and TRBJ2-3; D not resolved. This CDR3 comprises 12 residues. Trimming took off 4 bases at V and 2 bases at J, with 7 bases between the two ends. Germline CDR1 SQVTM, CDR2 ANQGSEA. In nucleotides, the CDR3 is TGCAGCGTTGGACGGACCACAGATACGCAGTATTTT. It encodes CSVGRTTDTQYF.

This clonotype has more than one count but fewer than ten. The J gene is TRBJ1-6, the V gene TRBV28; 8 positions agree with TRBD1. The length of the CDR3 is 15 residues. J lost 9 bases, V lost 6 bases, and 10 bases had no gene match. Germline V gene lookup returns CDR1 MDHEN and CDR2 SYDVKM. In DNA form, the CDR3 reads TGTGCCAGCAGGGCCGGGACAGGACTTTCTTCACCCCTCCACTTT. It is translated as CASRAGTGLSSPLHF.

This clonotype is categorized as medium-sized. The V gene is TRBV20-1, the J gene TRBJ1-2; no clear D gene. V lost 5 bases to trimming and J lost 1 base, with 5 bases between them. There are 11 residues in the CDR3. Germline loops: CDR1 DFQATT, CDR2 SNEGSKA (reference sequence). CDR3 bases: TGCAGTGCTTACAATAACTATGGCTACACCTTC. Residues: CSAYNNYGYTF.

This clonotype was detected only a few times. The chain joins TRBV5-1 to TRBJ2-7; 8 nucleotides match TRBD2. Germline CDR1 SGHRS, CDR2 YFSETQ. This CDR3 has 16 amino acids. Trimming removed 0 bases from V and 0 bases from J; junction bases left unmatched: 5. The CDR3 bases are TGCGCCAGCAGCTTGGTTCAGGGGACTAGCTCCTACGAGCAGTACTTC. Residues: CASSLVQGTSSYEQYF.

The genes are TRBV6-2 or TRBV6-3 and TRBJ2-5; perhaps TRBD2 as D (5 bases). Trimming shortened V by 2 bases and J by 2 bases, and 12 bases separated the two germline ends. CDR3 size: 15 residues. Germline-derived CDR1 and CDR2 are MNHEY and SVGEGT. CDR3 sequence (DNA): TGTGCCAGCAGTTACGAACGGACTTCGCAAGAGACCCAGTACTTC. It is translated as CASSYERTSQETQYF.

The genes are TRBV14 and TRBJ2-1; perhaps TRBD1 as D (6 bases). Germline CDR1 reads SGHDN; CDR2 reads FVKESK. This CDR3 contains 17 residues. Trimming took 2 bases from V and 3 from J, leaving 17 bases between them. The CDR3 bases are TGTGCCAGCAGCCAACAACCCTACAGGGTCAGCTACAATGAGCAGTTCTTC. It is translated as CASSQQPYRVSYNEQFF.

This clonotype was recorded many times. The V gene is TRBV12-3 or TRBV12-4, the J gene TRBJ1-1; possible D gene TRBD1, 6 bases. V lost 2 bases to trimming and J lost 4 bases, with 11 bases between them. This CDR3 has 14 amino acids. The CDR3 DNA reads as TGTGCCAGCAGTTTATCCGGGGGCGGCACTGAAGCTTTCTTT. It specifies CASSLSGGGTEAFF.

J is TRBJ1-1 and V is TRBV7-9, with D perhaps matching TRBD1 (5 bases). Trimming shortened V by 5 bases and J by 7 bases, and 11 bases separated the two germline ends. Germline V gives CDR1 SEHNR, CDR2 FQNEAQ (reference sequence). The CDR3 spans 12 residues. Here the CDR3 reads CASSVDSGEAFF. CDR3 DNA sequence: TGTGCCAGCAGCGTCGACAGCGGTGAAGCTTTCTTT.

The V call is TRBV20-1, the J call TRBJ1-4, with no clear D. This CDR3 is built from 14 residues. V shed 3 bases and J shed 0 bases, with 8 bases lying between them. Looked up from germline, CDR1 is DFQATT and CDR2 is SNEGSKA (reference sequence). For the CDR3, the DNA is TGCAGTGCTAGGGGCTTCGCAACTAATGAAAAACTGTTTTTT. Translation gives CSARGFATNEKLFF.

This rearrangement joins TRBV20-1 to TRBJ1-1; D is unresolved. Germline lookup yields CDR1 DFQATT and CDR2 SNEGSKA (reference sequence). This CDR3 spans 14 amino acids. Trimming took off 6 bases at V and 1 base at J, with 15 bases between the two ends. CDR3 nucleotides: TGCAGTGCAAGGTTCGGGGTTGGGAACACTGAAGCTTTCTTT. Its protein is CSARFGVGNTEAFF.

The chain uses TRBV20-1 and TRBJ2-1; 10 bases line up with TRBD1. With 5 bases clipped from V and 4 bases from J, the junction kept 11 bases outside the gene matches. The CDR3 loop spans 16 amino acids. Germline values: CDR1 DFQATT, CDR2 SNEGSKA (reference sequence). This CDR3 is CSAQGVDRGLYNEQFF. The CDR3 bases are TGCAGTGCTCAAGGGGTCGACAGGGGGCTGTACAATGAGCAGTTCTTC.

The chain recombines TRBV20-1 with TRBJ2-1, with D maybe TRBD2 (5 bases). Trimming removed 1 base from V and 6 bases from J, with 16 bases in between. The CDR3 runs 15 residues. The germline V gene encodes CDR1 DFQATT and CDR2 SNEGSKA (reference sequence). The CDR3: CSARAPGLNSNEQFF. The CDR3 DNA reads TGCAGTGCTAGAGCCCCTGGACTGAATTCCAATGAGCAGTTCTTC.

The chain carries TRBV5-1 and TRBJ2-2; no reliable D call. Trimming removed 4 bases at V and 2 bases at J, with 9 bases between. There are 14 residues in the CDR3. The germline V gene has CDR1 SGHRS and CDR2 YFSETQ. The CDR3 loop reads CASSEDANTGELFF. CDR3 coding DNA: TGCGCCAGCAGCGAAGACGCCAACACCGGGGAGCTGTTTTTT.

In this sample, this clonotype turned up a few times. V usage is TRBV5-1 and J usage is TRBJ1-2, with TRBD1 matching 8 bases. The V gene's germline CDR1 is SGHRS and CDR2 YFSETQ. This CDR3 contains 15 residues. The V gene end was trimmed by 0 bases and the J gene end by 7 bases; junction bases not matched to a gene: 8. The CDR3 DNA follows: TGCGCCAGCAGCTTGGACCTATGGACAGGGAGTGGCTACACCTTC. It is translated as CASSLDLWTGSGYTF.

This clonotype was counted a few times. V is TRBV7-8 and J is TRBJ1-4; D is uncertain. This CDR3 has 17 residues. The germline V gene encodes CDR1 SGHVS and CDR2 FQNEAQ. The V gene lost 5 bases and the J gene lost 3 bases, with 19 bases spanning the gap. CDR3 bases: TGTGCCAGCAGCCCTAGCCCGATTATACGGTCTAATGAAAAACTGTTTTTT. As protein: CASSPSPIIRSNEKLFF.

The table lists this clonotype with a few counts. The rearrangement joins TRBV12-5 to TRBJ1-1; D uncertain. CDR1 is LGHNT, CDR2 FRNRAP, per germline. The CDR3 covers 14 residues. Trimming took off 3 bases at V and 1 base at J, with 9 bases between the two ends. CDR3 DNA: TGTGCTAGTGGTTTCTCGGCCTCGAACACTGAAGCTTTCTTT. This gives the protein CASGFSASNTEAFF.

This rearrangement joins TRBV27 to TRBJ1-5; 7 bases are a match to TRBD1. CDR1 is MNHEY, CDR2 SMNVEV, per germline (reference sequence). With V trimmed by 6 bases and J by 5 bases, 10 bases remained unmatched. CDR3 size: 15 residues. CDR3 nucleotide sequence: TGTGCCAGCAGGTCCCGGACAGGTCGGGATCAGCCCCAGCATTTT. This translates into CASRSRTGRDQPQHF.

This rearrangement joins TRBV27 to TRBJ2-5, with 9 bases matching TRBD1. The J call may not be correct, given that the DNA end is closer to TRBJ2-7. Germline V gene sequence: CDR1 MNHEY, CDR2 SMNVEV (reference sequence). The CDR3 covers 12 residues. Written as DNA, the CDR3 is TGTGCCAGCAGTAGGACAGGGGACGAGCAGTACTTC. As protein: CASSRTGDEQYF.

This clonotype was counted only a few times. This chain connects TRBV27 to TRBJ2-2; D unresolved. There are 14 residues in the CDR3. CDR1 is MNHEY, CDR2 SMNVEV, per germline (reference sequence). V lost 4 bases, J lost 3 bases, and 9 bases lay in between. CDR3: CASSSKRYTGELFF. The CDR3 nucleotides read TGTGCCAGCAGTTCAAAACGTTACACCGGGGAGCTGTTTTTT.

The gene calls are TRBV10-3 and TRBJ1-4, with D possibly matching TRBD1 (6 bases). V was pared by 5 bases and J by 5 bases, with 9 bases between. Germline values: CDR1 ENHRY, CDR2 SYGVKD. The CDR3 runs to 13 residues. For the CDR3, the DNA is TGTGCCATCAGTACGGACAGCAATGAAAAACTGTTTTTT. Its protein is CAISTDSNEKLFF.

A word on this clonotype: A much larger clone differs from this one at a single base, so this may be a read error. The chain carries TRBV20-1 and TRBJ2-1; D gene uncertain. The CDR3 is made up of 11 amino acids. CDR1 and CDR2 from the germline V gene are DFQATT and SNEGSKA (reference sequence). CDR3 sequence reads: CSANPTVERFF. In DNA form, the CDR3 reads TGCAGTGCCAACCCCACGGTCGAGCGGTTCTTC.

This chain connects TRBV2 to TRBJ2-1; TRBD1 agrees at 10 bases. The length of the CDR3 is 14 residues. In germline, CDR1 is SNHLY, CDR2 FYNNEI. V was clipped by 9 bases and J by 7 bases; unmatched bases: 9. CDR3 sequence: CASPSGQGVNEQFF. The CDR3, as DNA: TGTGCCAGTCCAAGCGGACAGGGGGTTAATGAGCAGTTCTTC.

The chain employs TRBV28 and TRBJ1-2; tentative D call: TRBD1 (5 bases). Trimming stripped 3 bases from V and 8 bases from J, with 13 bases between. Germline lookup yields CDR1 MDHEN and CDR2 SYDVKM. The CDR3 covers 13 residues. This CDR3 is CASSLGQIEGYTF. The CDR3 DNA sequence: TGTGCCAGCAGTTTGGGGCAGATCGAAGGCTACACCTTC.

This clonotype has a single count. The chain links TRBV29-1 to TRBJ2-2; 9 nucleotides align to TRBD1. With 5 bases clipped from V and 7 bases from J, the junction kept 11 bases outside the gene matches. The CDR3 sequence is 15 residues long. CDR1 is SQVTM, CDR2 ANQGSEA, per germline. Written as DNA, the CDR3 is TGCAGCGTTAGAGGGGGACAGGGACTAAGCGGGGAGCTGTTTTTT. Translation: CSVRGGQGLSGELFF.

The gene calls are TRBV27 and TRBJ2-2; tentatively, D is TRBD1 or TRBD2 (6 bases each). This CDR3 contains 16 residues. Germline CDR1 MNHEY, CDR2 SMNVEV (reference sequence). Trimming shortened V by 5 bases and J by 5 bases, and 18 bases separated the two germline ends. CDR3 nucleotide sequence: TGTGCCAGCAGTCTAATGGACAGCCGGGGGACCGGGGAGCTGTTTTTT. Amino acid sequence: CASSLMDSRGTGELFF.

The V gene is TRBV3-1, the J gene TRBJ1-2, with D hard to call. The V and J ends lost 0 bases and 0 bases respectively, with 8 bases between them. Germline assignment: CDR1 LGHDT and CDR2 YNNKEL (reference sequence). The CDR3 spans 15 residues. The CDR3 nucleotides read TGTGCCAGCAGCCAAGATAGGCAGACTAACTATGGCTACACCTTC. Its translation: CASSQDRQTNYGYTF.

This chain joins TRBV6-1 and TRBJ1-1; D call uncertain. The CDR3 loop spans 10 amino acids. V lost 7 bases and J 7 bases, leaving 7 bases between the germline ends. Per germline, CDR1 MNHNS and CDR2 SASEGT. CDR3 DNA: TGTGCCAGCAAGAGGAGTGAAGCTTTCTTT. Translation: CASKRSEAFF.